This T cell receptor beta chain was documented in a study of Graves' ophthalmopathy and Graves' hyperthyroidism. The study, taken as a whole, reports: The model's ophthalmopathy progression predictions had around 64% sensitivity and less than 75% specificity.

Researchers took RNA transcripts and amplified TCR beta CDR3 regions from them. The first-round RT-PCR employed HTBI primers together with the Qiagen OneStep RT-PCR kit. A multiplex PCR was then performed as the second round. TCRdb re-derived calls from the multiplex PCR reads in MiXCR, one entry per CDR3 protein. The table has about 640,000 distinct CDR3 sequences, about two fifths seen once. Researchers turned away patients with other autoimmune diseases, uncontrolled infections, pregnancy or lactation. For this clonotype: The antigen remains unidentified.

This CDR3 has 15 residues. V was pared by 4 bases and J by 2 bases, with 15 bases between. The sequencing input was peripheral blood. The rearrangement links TRBV12-3 or TRBV12-4 to TRBJ2-7; possibly TRBD2 for D (6 bases). The clonotype was recovered from an adult man with Graves' ophthalmopathy. This CDR3 reads CASSSPDGGTYEQYF. The CDR3 DNA reads as TGTGCCAGCAGTTCCCCGGACGGGGGTACCTACGAGCAGTACTTC.